Listed below are T cell receptor beta chains from one sample, sequenced in a study of T cells in Graves' hyperthyroidism and ophthalmopathy. TCRdb used MiXCR to reprocess the multiplex PCR reads, holding one entry per CDR3 protein. The sample includes over 300,000 distinct CDR3 sequences, approximately 15% seen only once; the top ten take 30% to 35%. Sequencing was carried out using blood. These receptors originate from a woman aged 35 to 49 with Graves' ophthalmopathy. The CDR3 runs from the conserved cysteine through the conserved F or W. D genes are given only for firm matches. Clone size, where shown, is once, few, many, or a class for clones that have expanded.

CDR3 DNA	CDR3 protein	J gene	clone size	D gene	V gene
TGTGCCAGCAGCTTACCCCGACTAGCAGTCTTTGGAGATACGCAGTATTTT	CASSLPRLAVFGDTQYF	TRBJ2-3	many	TRBD2	TRBV7-8
TGCAGTGCTAGGCTTTGGGCTGAAGCTTTCTTT	CSARLWAEAFF	TRBJ1-1	few	-	TRBV20-1
TGTGCCAGCAGCAAAATGGGGAGACAGGCCAACACCTTC	CASSKMGRQANTF	TRBJ1-2	many	-	TRBV12-3/TRBV12-4
TGTGCCAGTAGTACCCAGGACCGGTACGAGCAGTACTTC	CASSTQDRYEQYF	TRBJ2-7	-	-	TRBV19
TGCGCCAGCAGTGAAACGGGGTACTATGGCTACACCTTC	CASSETGYYGYTF	TRBJ1-2	-	-	TRBV10-2
TGCGCCAGCAGCTTGGGCCGAGCCGTGAACACTGAAGCTTTCTTT	CASSLGRAVNTEAFF	TRBJ1-1	-	-	TRBV5-1
TGTGCCAGCAGTCCGGACAGGGAGGGAGAAAAACTGTTTTTT	CASSPDREGEKLFF	TRBJ1-4	many	TRBD1	TRBV28
TGTGCCAGCAGCCCCAGGGCCAGCCTATTCTACGAGCAGTACTTC	CASSPRASLFYEQYF	TRBJ2-7	many	-	TRBV14
TGCGCCAGCGAGACAGGTCATGGGCACACAGATACGCAGTATTTT	CASETGHGHTDTQYF	TRBJ2-3	many	-	TRBV5-1
TGTGCCAGCAGGAAATCGGGGGGGACTGAAGCTTTCTTT	CASRKSGGTEAFF	TRBJ1-1	-	-	TRBV11-2
TGTGCCACCAGCAGGGAACCCGGGACAAACTACGAGCAGTACTTC	CATSREPGTNYEQYF	TRBJ2-7	-	-	TRBV15
TGCAGTGCCCTGGTGCTAGCGGGTACCCTAGAGACAGATACGCAGTATTTT	CSALVLAGTLETDTQYF	TRBJ2-3	few	TRBD2	TRBV20-1
TGTGCCAGCAGCTTAGAAGGGGTCTCTGGAAACACCATATATTTT	CASSLEGVSGNTIYF	TRBJ1-3	few	-	TRBV11-2
TGTGCCAGCAGGATCCACCGGGACAGCTGGAACACCGGGGAGCTGTTTTTT	CASRIHRDSWNTGELFF	TRBJ2-2	many	TRBD1	TRBV6-1
TGTGCCAGCAGTTCACTCCCGGGACAGGGGTTGTTAGAAGCTTTCTTT	CASSSLPGQGLLEAFF	TRBJ1-1	many	TRBD1	TRBV28
TGTGCCAGCAGCTTAGGCAGGGCTGAAGGCTACACCTTC	CASSLGRAEGYTF	TRBJ1-2	many	-	TRBV11-2
TGCAGTGCTAGTCCCCCCGGACTGGCAAGAAATGAGCAGTTCTTC	CSASPPGLARNEQFF	TRBJ2-1	many	-	TRBV20-1
TGTGCCAGCAGCCCATTACGGACTAGCTCAGATACGCAGTATTTT	CASSPLRTSSDTQYF	TRBJ2-3	few	TRBD2	TRBV7-9
TGTGCCAGCAGCCCCTTAGACAAGAACACTGAAGCTTTCTTT	CASSPLDKNTEAFF	TRBJ1-1	-	-	TRBV7-9
TGCGCCAGCAGCTCGACAGGGGGCACATACGAGCAGTACTTC	CASSSTGGTYEQYF	TRBJ2-7	many	TRBD1	TRBV5-1
TGTGCCAGCGCCTACAATGAGCAGTTCTTC	CASAYNEQFF	TRBJ2-1	-	-	TRBV11-2
TGTGCCAGCAGTATAAGCTCTGGGGCCAACGTCCTGACTTTC	CASSISSGANVLTF	TRBJ2-6	many	-	TRBV6-1
TGTGCCAGCAGCCAACCCCATGCGGGCTCCTACGAGCAGTACTTC	CASSQPHAGSYEQYF	TRBJ2-7	few	-	TRBV3-1
TGTGCCAGCAGTGGGGACAGTCGAGGCCAAGAGACCCAGTACTTC	CASSGDSRGQETQYF	TRBJ2-5	many	TRBD1	TRBV28
TGTGCCAGTAGTGGAGGAAAAGTAACAGATACGCAGTATTTT	CASSGGKVTDTQYF	TRBJ2-3	many	-	TRBV19
TGTGCCAGCAGCCAATGGGCAGGGGGATACAATGAGCAGTTCTTC	CASSQWAGGYNEQFF	TRBJ2-1	many	TRBD1	TRBV14
TGCGCCAGCAGCCATGGGGAGGCCGGGGAGCTGTTTTTT	CASSHGEAGELFF	TRBJ2-2	-	-	TRBV5-1
TGTGCCAGCAGCTTACAGGACACTGAAGCTTTCTTT	CASSLQDTEAFF	TRBJ1-1	many	-	TRBV7-9
TGTGCCAGCCGACAGGGACTAGAAGCTTTCTTT	CASRQGLEAFF	TRBJ1-1	few	TRBD1	TRBV19
TGTGCCAGCAGAGTGACTAGCGGGGGCCTTCGGGATGAGCAGTTCTTC	CASRVTSGGLRDEQFF	TRBJ2-1	many	TRBD2	TRBV27
TGCGCCAGCAGCCAAGGGGGACTAGGAGCGGGAGAGACCCAGTACTTC	CASSQGGLGAGETQYF	TRBJ2-5	few	TRBD2	TRBV4-1
TGTGCCAGCAGTTGGACAGGGGAAACGGACACTGAAGCTTTCTTT	CASSWTGETDTEAFF	TRBJ1-1	many	TRBD1	TRBV28
TGTGCCAGCAGCTTCGGGAAGTCTGGGGCCAACGTCCTGACTTTC	CASSFGKSGANVLTF	TRBJ2-6	-	-	TRBV7-8
TGTGCCTGGAGTGTTTGGGATAGCAATCAGCCCCAGCATTTT	CAWSVWDSNQPQHF	TRBJ1-5	few	-	TRBV30
TGTGCCAGCAGCCCCGGGACAGGGGACAATTCACCCCTCCGCTTT	CASSPGTGDNSPLRF	TRBJ1-6	few	TRBD1	TRBV2
TGTGCCAGCAGTTACTCGGGGGGGGGGGGGGGCGAGCAGTACTTC	CASSYSGGGGGEQYF	TRBJ2-7	-	TRBD2	TRBV6-2/TRBV6-3
TGTGCCAGTAGTATTCGGGCTAGTCGTCATACAGATACGCAGTATTTT	CASSIRASRHTDTQYF	TRBJ2-3	-	-	TRBV19
TGTGCCAGCAGCCAACTCGGGGGGAACACCGGGGAGCTGTTTTTT	CASSQLGGNTGELFF	TRBJ2-2	few	-	TRBV3-1
TGTGCCATCAGTGAGATGGACAGCTACATGAACACTGAAGCTTTCTTT	CAISEMDSYMNTEAFF	TRBJ1-1	many	-	TRBV10-3
TGTGCCACCAGCAGAGAATTAGCCGGGGTAGGCAATGAGCAGTTCTTC	CATSRELAGVGNEQFF	TRBJ2-1	many	-	TRBV15
TGTGCCAGCAGTCCCGGACTAGGGCGTCTTGAGATCGATACGCAGTATTTT	CASSPGLGRLEIDTQYF	TRBJ2-3	many	TRBD2	TRBV12-3/TRBV12-4